The 32 T cell receptor beta chains in this list originate from one sample, sequenced in a study of glioma-infiltrating T cells after dendritic cell vaccination. The data were produced by immunoSEQ multiplex PCR, yet TCRdb's version contains in-frame clones alone and is incomplete. The sample has about 90,000 clones; 83% are singletons. As for time point: after dendritic cell vaccination, including at tumor progression/relapse. The source was blood, collected after dendritic cell vaccination. Source of these receptors: a human donor with glioblastoma.

This sequence joins TRBV19 and TRBJ1-1; tentatively, D is TRBD1 (6 bases). The V gene's germline CDR1 is LNHDA and CDR2 SQIVND (reference sequence). This CDR3 is built from 13 residues. V was clipped by 0 bases and J by 10 bases, with 12 bases between them. For the CDR3, the DNA is TGTGCCAGTAGTATAGAGATTTTGACAGGAGCTTTCTTT. Amino acids: CASSIEILTGAFF.

V is TRBV6-1 and J is TRBJ2-2, with 7 bases identical to TRBD1. V shed 8 bases, J shed 2 bases, and the junction held 5 bases outside the gene matches. This CDR3 contains 14 residues. Per germline, CDR1 MNHNS and CDR2 SASEGT. The CDR3 nucleotides read TGTGCCAGCTCGGGACAGCTCAACACCGGGGAGCTGTTTTTT. This codes for CASSGQLNTGELFF.

V gene TRBV5-1 combines with J gene TRBJ1-6; TRBD1 agrees at 7 bases. The CDR3 contains 14 residues. Germline loops: CDR1 SGHRS, CDR2 YFSETQ. V was pared by 2 bases and J by 8 bases, with 4 bases of the junction left unmatched. The CDR3 DNA reads TGCGCCAGCAGCTTCCAGGGGGAACATTCACCCCTCCACTTT. Translated: CASSFQGEHSPLHF.

The V call is TRBV30, the J call TRBJ1-2; 11 nucleotides agree with TRBD1. Germline lookup yields CDR1 GTSNPN and CDR2 SVGIG (reference sequence). J gave up 6 bases and V 3 bases, and 3 bases lay outside the gene matches. The CDR3 runs 13 residues. As DNA, the CDR3 is TGTGCCTGGAGAGAGGGACAGGGGGATGGCTACACCTTC. Its translation is CAWREGQGDGYTF.

The chain has TRBV4-1 and TRBJ1-5, with a possible D match to TRBD1 (6 bases). V lost 0 bases and J 5 bases, leaving 20 bases between the germline ends. Per germline, CDR1 MGHRA and CDR2 YSYEKL. CDR3 length equals 18 residues. CDR3 sequence reads: CASSQDVFGRDKYQPQHF. The CDR3 nucleotides read TGCGCCAGCAGCCAAGATGTCTTTGGCCGGGACAAATATCAGCCCCAGCATTTT.

The rearrangement links TRBV6-6 to TRBJ2-3; TRBD2 matches at 10 bases. The CDR3 is 15 residues long. With V trimmed by 5 bases and J by 5 bases, 7 bases remained unmatched. Per germline, CDR1 MNHNY and CDR2 SVGAGI (reference sequence). CDR3 in DNA: TGTGCCAGCAGTCCAAGCGGGGGGGTGATAGATACGCAGTATTTT. Residues: CASSPSGGVIDTQYF.

This chain joins TRBV15 and TRBJ1-2; D is unresolved. CDR3 size: 13 residues. Trimming cost V 0 bases and J 4 bases, with 6 bases left between them. From germline, CDR1 is LNHNV and CDR2 YYDKDF (reference sequence). CDR3 bases: TGTGCCACCAGCAGAGAGGGCAGCTATGGCTACACCTTC. Protein sequence: CATSREGSYGYTF.

The CDR3 DNA reads as TGTGCCAGCAGCCAAGGGCAGGCCCCGGAGACCCAGTACTTC. Translated: CASSQGQAPETQYF. The chain combines TRBV4-2 with TRBJ2-5; D gene unclear. V lost 1 base and J lost 5, with 11 bases in between. The CDR3 runs 14 residues. Germline CDR1 reads LGHNA; CDR2 reads YNFKEQ.

V gene TRBV10-3 combines with J gene TRBJ2-5; no definite D call. V lost 0 bases, J lost 5 bases, and 13 bases lay in between. This CDR3 has 15 residues. Germline CDR1 is ENHRY and CDR2 is SYGVKD. For the CDR3, the DNA is TGTGCCATCAGTGAGTCCAAACGTTCCGGGGAGACCCAGTACTTC. This translates into CAISESKRSGETQYF.

In its sample, this clone was seen once. V usage is TRBV7-8 and J usage is TRBJ2-3, with unresolved D. Germline V CDR1 and CDR2: SGHVS, FQNEAQ. There are 16 residues in the CDR3. With 4 bases removed from V and 1 base from J, the gap between germline ends came to 15 bases. The CDR3 nucleotides are TGTGCCAGCAGCTCACCTCGGTCCGGTGGCACAGATACGCAGTATTTT. It translates to CASSSPRSGGTDTQYF.

The chain recombines TRBV5-1 with TRBJ2-5; maybe TRBD2 (5 bases). The V gene lost 4 bases and the J gene lost 2 bases, with 9 bases spanning the gap. Germline values: CDR1 SGHRS, CDR2 YFSETQ. The CDR3 runs to 13 residues. CDR3 in amino acids: CASSPGGQETQYF. For the CDR3, the DNA is TGCGCCAGCAGCCCCGGAGGACAAGAGACCCAGTACTTC.

The genes are TRBV5-1 and TRBJ1-1; 7 bases fit TRBD1. The CDR3 runs 14 residues. Germline CDR1 reads SGHRS; CDR2 reads YFSETQ. Losses at the gene ends were 9 bases for V and 0 bases for J; bases not matched to a gene: 8. The CDR3: CATRDSVMNTEAFF. CDR3 in DNA: TGCGCCACAAGGGACAGTGTCATGAACACTGAAGCTTTCTTT.

This chain links TRBV6-6 with TRBJ1-5; no clear D. The V end lost 4 bases, the J end lost 4 bases, and 5 bases lay between the germline ends. CDR1 is MNHNY and CDR2 is SVGAGI in the germline V gene (reference sequence). CDR3 length: 12 residues. The CDR3 DNA is TGTGCCAGCAGTTCCTTGAATCAGCCCCAGCATTTT. Residues: CASSSLNQPQHF.

The CDR3 DNA is TGTGCCAGCAGCTTAGCGGGGGGGCAGGCCACTGAAGCTTTCTTT. Amino acid sequence: CASSLAGGQATEAFF. The chain uses TRBV7-2 and TRBJ1-1; TRBD1 might be the D (6 bases). Per germline, CDR1 SGHTA and CDR2 FQGNSA. This CDR3 has 15 residues. The V end was cut by 0 bases, the J end by 4 bases, with 12 bases between.

The sample holds a few counts of this clone. The V gene is TRBV6-6, the J gene TRBJ2-1, with D maybe TRBD1 (6 bases). The CDR3 runs 14 residues. V gave up 10 bases and J gave up 4 bases, with 17 bases separating them. Germline CDR1 MNHNY, CDR2 SVGAGI (reference sequence). The CDR3 nucleotides read TGTGCCACCAATCCAGGGGACACATACAATGAGCAGTTCTTC. This translates into CATNPGDTYNEQFF.

This sequence joins TRBV6-1 and TRBJ1-2; 7 bases match TRBD1. The germline V gene encodes CDR1 MNHNS and CDR2 SASEGT. The CDR3 spans 12 residues. The J segment lost 14 bases and the V segment lost 7 bases, leaving 13 bases of the junction unmatched. For the CDR3, the DNA is TGTGCCAGCACGGGGGACAGATTATTTAGGACCTTC. Residues: CASTGDRLFRTF.

The V and J genes are TRBV5-1 and TRBJ1-2; the D gene is possibly TRBD1 (6 bases). The V end lost 4 bases, the J end lost 3 bases, and 16 bases lay between the germline ends. Germline-derived CDR1 and CDR2 are SGHRS and YFSETQ. This CDR3 spans 15 amino acids. The DNA of the CDR3 is TGCGCCAGCAGCCCTCCGGACAGCTTGGACTATGGCTACACCTTC. Amino acids: CASSPPDSLDYGYTF.

J is TRBJ2-1 and V is TRBV7-2, with 7 bases lining up with TRBD2. The CDR3 is 14 amino acids. The V gene end was trimmed by 5 bases and the J gene end by 5 bases; junction bases not matched to a gene: 6. CDR1 is SGHTA and CDR2 is FQGNSA in the germline V gene. CDR3 region: CASSLVGGDNEQFF. The CDR3 DNA is TGTGCCAGCAGCCTAGTGGGGGGGGACAATGAGCAGTTCTTC.

The gene calls are TRBV30 and TRBJ2-7; 8 nucleotides align to TRBD1. The germline CDR1 and CDR2 sequences are GTSNPN and SVGIG (reference sequence). V lost 7 bases and J lost 5; bases outside the gene matches: 10. This CDR3 comprises 13 residues. CDR3 bases: TGTGCCTCCCGATTGACAGGGGCGCACGAGCAGTACTTC. It codes for CASRLTGAHEQYF.

The rearrangement links TRBV7-2 to TRBJ1-5; TRBD1 agrees at 7 bases. The CDR3 covers 14 residues. The trim removed 4 bases at V and 7 bases at J, leaving 7 bases unmatched. The V gene's germline CDR1 is SGHTA and CDR2 FQGNSA. The CDR3 reads CASSSQGMGQPQHF. CDR3 coding DNA: TGTGCCAGCAGCTCACAGGGGATGGGGCAGCCCCAGCATTTT. The variable domain in full, completed from reference TRBV7-2 and TRBJ1-5, reads GAGVSQSPSNKVTEKGKDVELRCDPISGHTALYWYRQSLGQGLEFLIYFQGNSAPDKSGLPSDRFSAERTGGSVSTLTIQRTQQEDSAVYLCASSSQGMGQPQHFGDGTRLSIL.

The V call is TRBV7-9, the J call TRBJ2-1; 9 nucleotides align to TRBD1. After removal of 3 bases from V and 5 bases from J, the junction contained 8 bases not matched to a gene. In germline, CDR1 is SEHNR, CDR2 FQNEAQ (reference sequence). The CDR3 has 16 amino acids. The CDR3 sequence is CASSFDGTGPNNEQFF. The CDR3 DNA is TGTGCCAGCAGCTTTGACGGGACAGGGCCTAACAATGAGCAGTTCTTC.

This chain links TRBV11-2 with TRBJ1-3; D is unclear. The CDR3 is 14 amino acids. The germline V gene encodes CDR1 SGHAT and CDR2 FQNNGV. Trimming removed 6 bases from V and 2 bases from J, with 11 bases in between. The CDR3 region is CASRLGLTGNTIYF. In nucleotides, the CDR3 is TGTGCCAGCAGACTCGGACTAACTGGAAACACCATATATTTT.

V and J are TRBV7-7 and TRBJ2-1, with 7 positions matching TRBD2. Trimming at V came to 4 bases and at J to 3 bases, leaving 18 bases not matched to a gene. Germline V lookup: CDR1 SSHAT, CDR2 FNYEAQ (reference sequence). CDR3 length: 19 amino acids. The CDR3 sequence is CASSSPSGASDSYYNEQFF. As DNA, the CDR3 is TGTGCCAGCAGCTCTCCAAGCGGGGCTAGCGATTCGTACTACAATGAGCAGTTCTTC.

The chain recombines TRBV5-1 with TRBJ2-7; TRBD1 aligns across 7 bases. V trimming: 4 bases; J trimming: 0 bases; junction bases outside the gene matches: 7. The CDR3 extends over 15 amino acids. Germline V gene lookup returns CDR1 SGHRS and CDR2 YFSETQ. The DNA of the CDR3 is TGCGCCAGCAGCACGACAGGGCTTCCCTCCTACGAGCAGTACTTC. This codes for CASSTTGLPSYEQYF.

The chain carries TRBV6-5 and TRBJ2-2; 9 bases map to TRBD2. J lost 7 bases, V lost 2 bases, and 8 bases had no gene match. Germline CDR1 MNHEY, CDR2 SVGAGI. The CDR3 sequence is 16 residues long. CDR3: CASSYARGGAGGELFF. The CDR3 DNA sequence: TGTGCCAGCAGTTACGCCCGCGGGGGGGCAGGCGGGGAGCTGTTTTTT.

The chain has TRBV6-5 and TRBJ2-7; 7 bases align to TRBD1. CDR3 length: 13 residues. Germline assignment: CDR1 MNHEY and CDR2 SVGAGI. V gave up 8 bases and J gave up 4 bases; unmatched junction bases: 8. CDR3 sequence: CASGQGDLYEQYF. CDR3 DNA sequence: TGTGCCAGCGGTCAGGGGGATCTTTACGAGCAGTACTTC.

The chain employs TRBV11-1 and TRBJ1-2; no reliable D call. The germline CDR1 and CDR2 sequences are SGHAT and FQDESV (reference sequence). The CDR3 has 13 residues. V gave up 5 bases and J gave up 4 bases, with 11 bases separating them. This CDR3 is CASSDPGVYGYTF. The CDR3 nucleotides read TGTGCCAGCAGCGATCCAGGTGTCTATGGCTACACCTTC.

Here the CDR3 DNA reads TGTGCCAGCAGCAAAAAAGCGGGGGGGTTTTACAATGAGCAGTTCTTC. Translation: CASSKKAGGFYNEQFF. The chain has TRBV7-2 and TRBJ2-1; 10 bases map to TRBD2. Trimming took 5 bases from V and 4 from J; bases not matched to a gene: 8. The CDR3 is 16 residues long. CDR1 and CDR2 from the germline V gene are SGHTA and FQGNSA. Full variable domain (rest looked up from reference TRBV7-2 and TRBJ2-1): GAGVSQSPSNKVTEKGKDVELRCDPISGHTALYWYRQSLGQGLEFLIYFQGNSAPDKSGLPSDRFSAERTGGSVSTLTIQRTQQEDSAVYLCASSKKAGGFYNEQFFGPGTRLTVL.

The gene calls are TRBV4-1 and TRBJ2-2; 10 bases line up with TRBD1. The CDR3 has 18 amino acids. Germline assignment: CDR1 MGHRA and CDR2 YSYEKL. J was trimmed by 3 bases and V by 2 bases; bases with no gene match: 9. The CDR3 reads CASSQLPLTGGDTGELFF. Here the CDR3 DNA reads TGCGCCAGCAGCCAACTTCCTTTGACAGGGGGCGACACCGGGGAGCTGTTTTTT.

The chain carries TRBV20-1 and TRBJ1-1; 7 bases line up with TRBD1. This CDR3 contains 11 residues. The germline gives CDR1 DFQATT, CDR2 SNEGSKA (reference sequence). V gave up 6 bases and J gave up 6 bases; unmatched junction bases: 4. As DNA, the CDR3 is TGCAGTGCCCATGACAGGGCTGAAGCTTTCTTT. Amino acids: CSAHDRAEAFF.

The chain recombines TRBV9 with TRBJ2-2; 10 bases are shared with TRBD2. V lost 0 bases and J lost 0; bases outside the gene matches: 2. The CDR3 spans 17 residues. The germline gives CDR1 SGDLS, CDR2 YYNGEE. The CDR3 DNA sequence: TGTGCCAGCAGCGTAGCACTAGCGGGGTCGAACACCGGGGAGCTGTTTTTT. Translated: CASSVALAGSNTGELFF.

The CDR3 bases are TGTGCCAGCAGCTTAGGGGCTGGAGGGGAGCTGTTTTTT. Residues: CASSLGAGGELFF. This rearrangement joins TRBV7-2 to TRBJ2-2; D not certain. The CDR3 sequence is 13 residues long. With 1 base removed from V and 8 bases from J, the gap between germline ends came to 8 bases. Germline V gene lookup returns CDR1 SGHTA and CDR2 FQGNSA.